This T cell receptor beta chain was captured by sequencing in a study of blood T cell repertoires in COVID-19. As for the study in general: The samples span acute and convalescent COVID-19 from the United States, Italy and Spain. PBMCs, B-cell-depleted T cells, or T cells were the source of the cDNA or gDNA that made up the material.

In the original analysis: Estimates of nucleated cell counts were drawn from the amplification of reference gene primers. Profiled with immunoSEQ multiplex PCR; TCRdb holds only in-frame clones, not every one. V and J calls and clone size are as listed in that table; D and trimming were resolved from the DNA. The data hold about 170,000 clones, with approximately 87% observed a single time. Trimming left V 0 bases short and J 2 bases short, with 12 bases between. The CDR3 totals 15 residues. Germline lookup yields CDR1 SGHRS and CDR2 YFSETQ. This sequence originates from a man aged 18 to 30 with active or convalescent COVID-19. The source material was peripheral blood. V usage is TRBV5-1 and J usage is TRBJ2-7, with a possible D match to TRBD2 (5 bases). The CDR3 is CASSLAGEVPYEQYV. CDR3 DNA: TGCGCCAGCAGCTTGGCCGGGGAAGTTCCCTACGAGCAGTACGTC.